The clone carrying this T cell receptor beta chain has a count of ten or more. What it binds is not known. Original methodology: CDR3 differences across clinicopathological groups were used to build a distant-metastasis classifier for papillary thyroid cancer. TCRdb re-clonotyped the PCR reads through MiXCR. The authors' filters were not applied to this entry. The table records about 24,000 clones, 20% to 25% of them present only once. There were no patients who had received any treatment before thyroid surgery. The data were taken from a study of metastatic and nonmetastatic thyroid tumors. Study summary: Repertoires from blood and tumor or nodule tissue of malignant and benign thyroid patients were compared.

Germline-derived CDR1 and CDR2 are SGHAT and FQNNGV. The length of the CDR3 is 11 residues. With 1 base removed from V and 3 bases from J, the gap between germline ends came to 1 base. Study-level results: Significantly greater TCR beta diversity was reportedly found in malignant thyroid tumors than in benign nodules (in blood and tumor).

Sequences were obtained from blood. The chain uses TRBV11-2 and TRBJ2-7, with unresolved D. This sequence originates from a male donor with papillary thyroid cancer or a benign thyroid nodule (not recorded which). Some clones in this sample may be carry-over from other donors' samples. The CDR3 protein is CASSLVYEQYF. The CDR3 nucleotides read TGTGCCAGCAGCTTAGTCTACGAGCAGTACTTC.